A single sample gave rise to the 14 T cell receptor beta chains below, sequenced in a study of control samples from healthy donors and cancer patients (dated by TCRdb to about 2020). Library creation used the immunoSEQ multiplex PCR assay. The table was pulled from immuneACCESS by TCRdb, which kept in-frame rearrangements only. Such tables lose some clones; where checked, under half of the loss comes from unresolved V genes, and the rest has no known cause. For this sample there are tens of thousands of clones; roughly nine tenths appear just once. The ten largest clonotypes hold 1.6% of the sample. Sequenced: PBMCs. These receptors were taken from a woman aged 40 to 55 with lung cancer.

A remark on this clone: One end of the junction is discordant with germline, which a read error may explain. The chain's CDR3 is CASTQEVTSSGANVLTF. In DNA, the CDR3 is TGTGCCAGCACCCAAGAGGTGACGAGCTCTGGGGCCAACGTCCTGACTTTC. The chain has TRBV3-1 (or the pseudogene TRBV3-2) and TRBJ2-6; D call uncertain. Germline V gives CDR1 LGHDT, CDR2 YNNKEL (reference sequence). The CDR3 sequence is 17 residues long.

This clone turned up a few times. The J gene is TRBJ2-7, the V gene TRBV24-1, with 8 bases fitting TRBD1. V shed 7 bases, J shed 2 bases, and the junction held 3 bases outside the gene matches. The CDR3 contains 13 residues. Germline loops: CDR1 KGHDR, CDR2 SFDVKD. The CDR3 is CATSRTGTYEQYF. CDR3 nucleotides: TGTGCCACCAGCAGGACAGGGACCTACGAGCAGTACTTC.

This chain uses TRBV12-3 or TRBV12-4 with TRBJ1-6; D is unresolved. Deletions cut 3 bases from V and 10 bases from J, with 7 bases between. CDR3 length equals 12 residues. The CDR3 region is CASSLTRSPLHF. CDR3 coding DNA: TGTGCCAGCAGTTTGACAAGGTCACCCCTCCACTTT.

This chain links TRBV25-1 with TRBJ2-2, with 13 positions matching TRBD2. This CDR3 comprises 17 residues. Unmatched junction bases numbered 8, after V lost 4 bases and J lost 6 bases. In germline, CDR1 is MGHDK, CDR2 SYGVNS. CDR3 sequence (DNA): TGTGCCAGCAGTGGATCGACTAGCGGGGGGCGTGCCGGGGAGCTGTTTTTT. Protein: CASSGSTSGGRAGELFF. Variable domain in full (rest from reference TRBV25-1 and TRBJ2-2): EADIYQTPRYLVIGTGKKITLECSQTMGHDKMYWYQQDPGMELHLIHYSYGVNSTEKGDLSSESTVSRIRTEHFPLTLESARPSHTSQYLCASSGSTSGGRAGELFFGEGSRLTVL.

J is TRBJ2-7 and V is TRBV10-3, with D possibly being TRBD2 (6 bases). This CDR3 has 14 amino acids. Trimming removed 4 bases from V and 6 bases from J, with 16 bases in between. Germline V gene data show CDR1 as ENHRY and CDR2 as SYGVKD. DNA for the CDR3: TGTGCCATCAGTGTAGCCCCCCGGGGGACCGAGCAGTACTTC. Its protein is CAISVAPRGTEQYF.

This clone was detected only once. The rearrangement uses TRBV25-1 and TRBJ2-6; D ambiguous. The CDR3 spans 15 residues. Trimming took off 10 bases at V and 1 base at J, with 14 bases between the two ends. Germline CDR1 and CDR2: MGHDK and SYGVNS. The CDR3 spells CATKRPGSGANVLTF. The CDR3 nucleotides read TGTGCCACCAAGCGCCCCGGGTCTGGGGCCAACGTCCTGACTTTC. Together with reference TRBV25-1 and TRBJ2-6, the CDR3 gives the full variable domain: EADIYQTPRYLVIGTGKKITLECSQTMGHDKMYWYQQDPGMELHLIHYSYGVNSTEKGDLSSESTVSRIRTEHFPLTLESARPSHTSQYLCATKRPGSGANVLTFGAGSRLTVL.

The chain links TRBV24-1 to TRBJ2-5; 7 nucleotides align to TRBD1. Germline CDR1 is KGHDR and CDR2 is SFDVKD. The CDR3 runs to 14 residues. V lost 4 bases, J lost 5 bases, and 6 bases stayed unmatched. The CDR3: CATSDWTGPETQYF. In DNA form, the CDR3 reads TGTGCCACCAGTGACTGGACAGGCCCGGAGACCCAGTACTTC.

The CDR3 nucleotides are TGTGCCAGCAGCGAGACAGGGGGCAGCTATGGCTACACCTTC. As protein: CASSETGGSYGYTF. This chain uses TRBV7-3 with TRBJ1-2, with TRBD1 matching 10 bases. From germline, CDR1 is SGHTA and CDR2 FQGTGA. The V and J ends lost 5 bases and 4 bases, in that order; junction bases with no gene match: 4. The CDR3 runs 14 residues.

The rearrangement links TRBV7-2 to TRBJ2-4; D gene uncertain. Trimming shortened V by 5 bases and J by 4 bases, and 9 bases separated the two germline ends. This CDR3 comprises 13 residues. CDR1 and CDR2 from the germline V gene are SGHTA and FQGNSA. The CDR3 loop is CASSIPSKNIQYF. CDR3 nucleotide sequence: TGTGCCAGCAGCATCCCCTCAAAAAACATTCAGTACTTC.

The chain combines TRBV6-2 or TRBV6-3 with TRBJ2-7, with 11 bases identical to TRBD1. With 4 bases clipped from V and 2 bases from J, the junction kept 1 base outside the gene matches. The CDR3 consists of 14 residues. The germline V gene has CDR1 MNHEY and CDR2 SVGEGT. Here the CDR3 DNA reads TGTGCCAGCAGTTGGGACAGGGGGACCTACGAGCAGTACTTC. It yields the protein CASSWDRGTYEQYF.

CDR3 amino acids: CASSTGGGSYEQFF. Written as DNA, the CDR3 is TGTGCCAGTAGTACTGGCGGGGGGTCGTATGAGCAGTTCTTC. J is TRBJ2-1 and V is TRBV19; TRBD2 agrees at 8 bases. This CDR3 is 14 amino acids long. With 4 bases clipped from V and 8 bases from J, the junction kept 7 bases outside the gene matches. Germline V lookup: CDR1 LNHDA, CDR2 SQIVND (reference sequence). The full variable domain, its missing parts supplied by reference TRBV19 and TRBJ2-1, is DGGITQSPKYLFRKEGQNVTLSCEQNLNHDAMYWYRQDPGQGLRLIYYSQIVNDFQKGDIAEGYSVSREKKESFPLTVTSAQKNPTAFYLCASSTGGGSYEQFFGPGTRLTVL.

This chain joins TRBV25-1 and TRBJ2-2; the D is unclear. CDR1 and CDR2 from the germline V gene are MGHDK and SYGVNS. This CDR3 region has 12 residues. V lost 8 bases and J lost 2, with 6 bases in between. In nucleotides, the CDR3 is TGTGCCAGCGCGAGTAACACCGGGGAGCTGTTTTTT. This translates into CASASNTGELFF.

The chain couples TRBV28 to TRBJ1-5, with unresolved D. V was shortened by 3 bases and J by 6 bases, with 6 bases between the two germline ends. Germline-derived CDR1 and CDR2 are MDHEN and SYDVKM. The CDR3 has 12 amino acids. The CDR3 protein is CASSLALQPQHF. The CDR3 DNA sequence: TGTGCCAGCAGTTTGGCCCTTCAGCCCCAGCATTTT.

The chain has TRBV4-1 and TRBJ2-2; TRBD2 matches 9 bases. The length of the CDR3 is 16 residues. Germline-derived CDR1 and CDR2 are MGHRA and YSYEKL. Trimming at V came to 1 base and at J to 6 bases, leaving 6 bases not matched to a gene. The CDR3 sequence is CASSQGGGGAPGELFF. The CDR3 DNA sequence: TGCGCCAGCAGCCAAGGAGGCGGGGGGGCCCCCGGGGAGCTGTTTTTT.